These T cell receptor beta chains were read from a single sample in a study of blood T cell repertoires in COVID-19. The repertoire was sequenced with immunoSEQ multiplex PCR; TCRdb's copy has only in-frame clones and lacks some. The sample gives 250,000 to 300,000 clones, roughly 91% of which show up once; approximately 2.4% is in the top ten. The sequenced material came from PBMCs or T cells enriched from blood (not recorded which). The source is a woman aged 40 to 55 with acute COVID-19. The CDR3 runs from the conserved cysteine through the conserved F or W.

>TRBJ1-1|TRBV20-1
CSAMDRGIAFF
>TRBJ1-2|TRBV19
CASRFQGASGYTF
>TRBJ2-7|TRBV6-2/TRBV6-3
CASSYSEDGNPEQYF
>TRBJ2-7|TRBV27
CASSPGTGTDEQYF
>TRBJ2-3|TRBV3-1/TRBV3-2
CASSQRTGQGGNTQYF
>TRBJ1-2|TRBV6-1
CASSGGGAHQGYTF
>TRBJ1-6|TRBV7-9
CASSPGGEGNSPLHF
>TRBJ1-2|TRBV19
CASSIKEGYGYTF
>TRBJ1-3|TRBV5-1
CASSSGTGGNTIYF
>TRBJ1-4|TRBV21-1
CASSNGHRGGKLFF
>TRBJ1-1|TRBV6-5
CAVQGVYTEAFF
>TRBJ2-3|TRBV7-9
CASSFLAGGPEDTQYF
>TRBJ2-7|TRBV2
CASSESEGSYEQYF
>TRBJ1-2|TRBV9
CASSVDREFYGYTF
>TRBJ2-2|TRBV6-2/TRBV6-3
CASSYPLAGVVGELFF